The sample holds one count of the clone carrying this TCR beta chain. This entry belongs to a study of shared clonotypes between healthy human individuals. Germline trimming cut 8 bases from V and 3 bases from J; bases unmatched to any gene: 11. The length of the CDR3 is 15 residues. Germline lookup yields CDR1 SGHAT and CDR2 FQNNGV. Generated by immunoSEQ multiplex PCR, the TCRdb table keeps only in-frame clones and is missing some. The repertoire holds about 2.4 million clones, 93% seen once, with about 0.38% in the top ten. The chain has TRBV11-2 and TRBJ1-1, with 8 positions matching TRBD1. Sequenced: naive CD4+ T cells from PBMCs. Subset described: CD45RA+ positively selected. This sequence was found in a man between 18 and 29 years old in good health. Some clones in this sample may be carry-over from other donors' samples. The CDR3 nucleotides are TGTGCCAGCGCGGGGCGACAGGGGACCCACACTGAAGCTTTCTTT. This gives the protein CASAGRQGTHTEAFF. The variable domain in full, completed from reference TRBV11-2 and TRBJ1-1, reads EAGVAQSPRYKIIEKRQSVAFWCNPISGHATLYWYQQILGQGPKLLIQFQNNGVVDDSQLPKDRFSAERLKGVDSTLKIQPAKLEDSAVYLCASAGRQGTHTEAFFGQGTRLTVV.